The clone carrying this T cell receptor beta chain was counted ten times or more. Its antigen is unknown. An end of the junction does not agree with germline; a read error may underlie this. Researchers took RNA transcripts and amplified the TCR beta CDR3 regions from them. Researchers ran a first-round RT-PCR on the TCR CDR3 using the HTBI primer set. TCRdb called the multiplex PCR reads again in MiXCR, with one record for every CDR3 protein. The sample holds some 380,000 distinct CDR3 sequences, about 13% seen once. This sample is drawn from a study of T cells in Graves' hyperthyroidism and ophthalmopathy. Study-level points and caveats: Blood also held most thyroid clonotypes expanded beyond 0.001.

Germline V CDR1 and CDR2: MGHRA, YSYEKL. This CDR3 contains 15 residues. Each patient was aged 18 to 65 and had newly diagnosed hyperthyroidism of under 2 months' duration. PBMCs were collected from a 10 ml volume of fresh peripheral blood. The sample consisted of blood. The TCR was taken from a man aged 30-40 years with Graves' hyperthyroidism that later progressed to Graves' ophthalmopathy. The rearrangement links TRBV4-1 to TRBJ1-1; weak D call: TRBD1 (5 bases). In DNA, the CDR3 is TGCGCCAGCAGCCAAGAATATGCAGGACACACTGAAGCGTTCTTT. This codes for CASSQEYAGHTEAFF.